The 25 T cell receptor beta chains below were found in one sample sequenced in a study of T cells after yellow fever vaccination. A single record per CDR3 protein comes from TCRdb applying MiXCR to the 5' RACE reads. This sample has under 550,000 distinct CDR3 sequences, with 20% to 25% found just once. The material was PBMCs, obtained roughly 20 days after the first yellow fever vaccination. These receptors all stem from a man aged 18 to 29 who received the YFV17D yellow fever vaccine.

The CDR3 region has the DNA TGTGCCACCAGTGATTTGCAGGGGGCTAAGAGCACAGATACGCAGTATTTT. Amino acids: CATSDLQGAKSTDTQYF. This chain joins TRBV24-1 and TRBJ2-3; 8 bases map to TRBD1. Trimming at V came to 0 bases and at J to 0 bases, leaving 4 bases not matched to a gene. The CDR3 has 17 residues. Per germline, CDR1 KGHDR and CDR2 SFDVKD.

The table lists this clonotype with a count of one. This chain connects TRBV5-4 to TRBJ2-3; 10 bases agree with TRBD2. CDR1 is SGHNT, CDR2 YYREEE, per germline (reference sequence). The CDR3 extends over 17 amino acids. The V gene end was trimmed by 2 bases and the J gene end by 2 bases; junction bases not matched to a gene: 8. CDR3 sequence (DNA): TGTGCCAGCAGCTTTTTTAGCGGGGGGTGGAACACAGATACGCAGTATTTT. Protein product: CASSFFSGGWNTDTQYF.

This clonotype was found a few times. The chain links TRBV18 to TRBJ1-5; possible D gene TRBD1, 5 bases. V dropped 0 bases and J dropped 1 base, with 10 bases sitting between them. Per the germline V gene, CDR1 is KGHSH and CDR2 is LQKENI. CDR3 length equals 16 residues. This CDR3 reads CASSPPTGTSNQPQHF. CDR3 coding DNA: TGTGCCAGCTCACCACCTACCGGGACCAGCAATCAGCCCCAGCATTTT.

The CDR3 is CASSHPSSYNEQFF. For the CDR3, the DNA is TGCGCCAGCAGCCACCCCAGCTCCTACAATGAGCAGTTCTTC. The chain links TRBV4-1 to TRBJ2-1, with D unclear. CDR3 length: 14 amino acids. V was cut by 3 bases and J by 0 bases, with 6 bases left in between. Germline assignment: CDR1 MGHRA and CDR2 YSYEKL.

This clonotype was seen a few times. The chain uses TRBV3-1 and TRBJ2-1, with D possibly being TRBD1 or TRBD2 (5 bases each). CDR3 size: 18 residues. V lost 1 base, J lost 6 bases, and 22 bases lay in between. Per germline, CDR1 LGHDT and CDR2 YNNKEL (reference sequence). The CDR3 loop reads CASSQVRPLGVRSNEQFF. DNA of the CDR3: TGTGCCAGCAGCCAAGTCAGGCCCCTGGGGGTTAGGTCCAATGAGCAGTTCTTC.

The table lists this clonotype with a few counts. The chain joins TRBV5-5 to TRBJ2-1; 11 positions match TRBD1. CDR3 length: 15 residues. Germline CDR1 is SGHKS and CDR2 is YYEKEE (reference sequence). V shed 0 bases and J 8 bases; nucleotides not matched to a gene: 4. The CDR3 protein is CASSLEDRGRDEQFF. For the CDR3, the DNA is TGTGCCAGCAGCTTGGAGGACAGGGGGCGGGATGAGCAGTTCTTC.

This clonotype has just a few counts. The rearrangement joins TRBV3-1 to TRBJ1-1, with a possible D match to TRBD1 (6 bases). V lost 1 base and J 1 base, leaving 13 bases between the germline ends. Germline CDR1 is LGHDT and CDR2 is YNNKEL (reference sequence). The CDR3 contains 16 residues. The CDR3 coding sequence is TGTGCCAGCAGCCAAGGAATGGGCAGGGGGAACACTGAAGCTTTCTTT. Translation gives CASSQGMGRGNTEAFF.

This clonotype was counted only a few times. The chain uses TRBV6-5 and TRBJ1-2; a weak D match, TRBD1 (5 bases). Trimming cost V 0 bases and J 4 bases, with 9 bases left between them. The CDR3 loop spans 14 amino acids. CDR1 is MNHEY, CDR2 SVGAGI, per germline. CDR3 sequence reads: CASSYSGTVYGYTF. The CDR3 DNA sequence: TGTGCCAGCAGTTACTCCGGGACGGTCTATGGCTACACCTTC.

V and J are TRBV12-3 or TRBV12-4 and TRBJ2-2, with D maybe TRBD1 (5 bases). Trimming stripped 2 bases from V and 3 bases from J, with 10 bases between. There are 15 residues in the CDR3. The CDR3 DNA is TGTGCCAGCAGTTTATGGCAGGGATACACCGGGGAGCTGTTTTTT. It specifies CASSLWQGYTGELFF.

The CDR3 nucleotides are TGTGCCAGCAGTTACTCGGGGGCCGGCTACGAGCAGTACTTC. It specifies CASSYSGAGYEQYF. The gene calls are TRBV6-5 and TRBJ2-7, with D perhaps TRBD1 (6 bases). In germline, CDR1 is MNHEY, CDR2 SVGAGI. The ends were cut back, 0 bases at V and 3 bases at J, with 9 bases in the middle. The CDR3 loop spans 14 amino acids.

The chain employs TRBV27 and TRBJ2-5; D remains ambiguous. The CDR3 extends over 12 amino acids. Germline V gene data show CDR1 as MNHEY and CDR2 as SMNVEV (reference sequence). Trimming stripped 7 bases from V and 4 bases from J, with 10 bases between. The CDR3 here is CASKGISETQYF. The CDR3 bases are TGTGCCAGCAAGGGAATATCAGAGACCCAGTACTTC.

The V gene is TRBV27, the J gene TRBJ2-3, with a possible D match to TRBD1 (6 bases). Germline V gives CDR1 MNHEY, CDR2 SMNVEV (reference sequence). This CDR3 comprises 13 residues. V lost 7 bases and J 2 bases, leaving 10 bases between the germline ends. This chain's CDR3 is CASTDSLTDTQYF. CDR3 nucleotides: TGTGCCAGCACGGACAGTCTCACAGATACGCAGTATTTT.

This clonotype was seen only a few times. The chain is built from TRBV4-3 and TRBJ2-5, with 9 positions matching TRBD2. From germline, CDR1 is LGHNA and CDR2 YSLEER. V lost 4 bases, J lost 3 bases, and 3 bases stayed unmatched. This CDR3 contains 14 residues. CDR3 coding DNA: TGCGCCAGCAGCCGACGACTAGCGGAAGAGACCCAGTACTTC. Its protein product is CASSRRLAEETQYF.

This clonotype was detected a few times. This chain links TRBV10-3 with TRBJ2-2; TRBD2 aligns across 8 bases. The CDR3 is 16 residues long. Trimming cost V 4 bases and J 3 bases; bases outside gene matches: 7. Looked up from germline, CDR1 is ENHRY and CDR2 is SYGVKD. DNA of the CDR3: TGTGCCATCAGTGGGAGAGGGGGACTAGACACCGGGGAGCTGTTTTTT. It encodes CAISGRGGLDTGELFF.

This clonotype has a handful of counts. The CDR3 DNA follows: TGTGCCAGCAGACCCATCAGGGGGCGAGAGACCCAGTACTTC. Encoded protein: CASRPIRGRETQYF. The genes are TRBV6-2 or TRBV6-3 and TRBJ2-5; TRBD1 matches 8 bases. The ends lost 6 bases at V and 4 bases at J; junction bases unmatched: 7. CDR3 size: 14 residues. CDR1 is MNHEY and CDR2 is SVGEGT in the germline V gene.

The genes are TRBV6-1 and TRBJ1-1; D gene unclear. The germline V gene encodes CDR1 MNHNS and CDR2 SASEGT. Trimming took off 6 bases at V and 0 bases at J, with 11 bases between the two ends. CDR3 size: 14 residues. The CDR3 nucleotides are TGTGCCAGCAGAAACACGGTTATGAACACTGAAGCTTTCTTT. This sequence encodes CASRNTVMNTEAFF.

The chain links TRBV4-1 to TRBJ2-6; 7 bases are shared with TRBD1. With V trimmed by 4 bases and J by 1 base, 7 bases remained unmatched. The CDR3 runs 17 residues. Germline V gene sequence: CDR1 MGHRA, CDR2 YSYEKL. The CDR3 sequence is CASSLRKGASGANVLTF. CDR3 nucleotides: TGCGCCAGCAGCCTAAGAAAGGGGGCGTCTGGGGCCAACGTCCTGACTTTC.

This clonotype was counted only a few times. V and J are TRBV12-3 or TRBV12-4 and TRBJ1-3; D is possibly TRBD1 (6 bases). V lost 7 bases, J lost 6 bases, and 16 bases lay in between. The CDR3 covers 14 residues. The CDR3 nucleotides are TGTGCCAGCACAAACAGGGACGGAGAAAACACCATATATTTT. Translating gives CASTNRDGENTIYF.

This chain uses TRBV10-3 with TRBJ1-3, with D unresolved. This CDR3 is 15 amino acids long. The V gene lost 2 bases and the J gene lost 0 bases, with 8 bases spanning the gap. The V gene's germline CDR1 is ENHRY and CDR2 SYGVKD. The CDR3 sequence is CAISEIGNSGNTIYF. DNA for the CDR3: TGTGCCATCAGTGAGATTGGCAACTCTGGAAACACCATATATTTT.

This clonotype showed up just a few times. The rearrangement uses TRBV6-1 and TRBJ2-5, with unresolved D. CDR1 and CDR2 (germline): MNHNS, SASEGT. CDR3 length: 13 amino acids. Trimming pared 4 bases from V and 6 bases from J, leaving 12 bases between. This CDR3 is CASSAIPTKTQYF. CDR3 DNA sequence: TGTGCCAGCAGTGCCATCCCTACGAAGACCCAGTACTTC.

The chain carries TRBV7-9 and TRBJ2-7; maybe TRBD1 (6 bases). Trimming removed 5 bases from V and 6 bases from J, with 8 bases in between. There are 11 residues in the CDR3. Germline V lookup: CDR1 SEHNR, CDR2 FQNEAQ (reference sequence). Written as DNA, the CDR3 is TGTGCCAGCAGCGCGGACAGCGAGCAGTACGTC. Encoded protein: CASSADSEQYV.

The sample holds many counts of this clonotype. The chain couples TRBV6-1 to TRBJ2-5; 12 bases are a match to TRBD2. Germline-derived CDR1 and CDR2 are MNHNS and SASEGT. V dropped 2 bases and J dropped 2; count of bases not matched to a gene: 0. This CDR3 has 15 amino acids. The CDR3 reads CASSELAGGQETQYF. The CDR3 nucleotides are TGTGCCAGCAGTGAACTAGCGGGGGGGCAAGAGACCCAGTACTTC.

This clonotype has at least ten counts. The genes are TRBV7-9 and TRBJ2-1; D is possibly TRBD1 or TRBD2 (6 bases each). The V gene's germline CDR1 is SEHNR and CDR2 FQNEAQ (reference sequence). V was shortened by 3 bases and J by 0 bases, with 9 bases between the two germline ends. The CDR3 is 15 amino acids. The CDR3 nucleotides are TGTGCCAGCAGCTTCGGGGGCAGCTCCTACAATGAGCAGTTCTTC. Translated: CASSFGGSSYNEQFF.

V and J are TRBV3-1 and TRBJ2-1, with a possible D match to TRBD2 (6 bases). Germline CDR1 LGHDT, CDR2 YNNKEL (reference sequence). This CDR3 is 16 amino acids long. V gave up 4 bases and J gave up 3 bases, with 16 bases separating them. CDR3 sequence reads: CASSRMGLQRYNEQFF. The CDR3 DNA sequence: TGTGCCAGCAGCCGAATGGGACTTCAACGCTACAATGAGCAGTTCTTC.

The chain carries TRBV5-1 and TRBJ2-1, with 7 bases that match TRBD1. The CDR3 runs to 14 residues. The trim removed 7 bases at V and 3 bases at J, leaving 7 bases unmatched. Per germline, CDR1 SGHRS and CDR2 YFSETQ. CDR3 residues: CASGPGDSYNEQFF. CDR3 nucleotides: TGCGCCAGCGGACCCGGGGACAGCTACAATGAGCAGTTCTTC.